This T cell receptor beta chain was observed in a study of blood T cell repertoires in COVID-19 (dated by TCRdb to about 2020). Regarding the research as a whole: Collaborator samples came from the United States, Italy and Spain and covered acute and convalescent phases of COVID-19. A de-identified subject ID, COVID-19 status, age in years and sex were almost always included in the sample metadata. A freely available public database, intended as a resource for researchers studying the immune response to SARS-CoV-2, is where the repertoires were released. The prospective study material was composed of cDNA or gDNA derived from T cells, B-cell-depleted T cells, or PBMCs. The samples were drawn from two sources: the first 160 participants of the ongoing ImmuneRACE study, and 1,000 to 1,500 subjects contributed by 6 global collaborators. Where HLA class I and class II types were available, the types were taken from metadata supplied by the sample provider, not from assay-based typing. Deeply sampled blood TCRbeta repertoires from subjects exposed to, actively infected with, or recovered from COVID-19 were included in the dataset. What the research found in general, with its limitations: How much clinical and demographic metadata was included differed by source and by participant, and the metadata was provided uncurated.

Participants in the prospective study were enrolled through a virtual design, were aged roughly 18 to 90 years, and lived in under 25 United States geographic areas. To assign participants to cohorts, the prospective study relied on clinical history that participants themselves reported in a screening survey and a study questionnaire. Exposed participants had been in contact with someone with a PCR-confirmed or clinician-diagnosed COVID-19 case within 2 weeks of study entry. In the prospective study, whole blood, serum and a nasopharyngeal or oropharyngeal swab were collected from each participant by mobile phlebotomists. Over a 2-month period, participants in the prospective study had the option of providing additional blood draws and questionnaires. Prospective study blood samples were shipped either frozen or at room temperature before DNA extraction. Regarding this clone: No antigen is known for it. Qualities for individual bases were not recorded, and no much larger clone is one base off.

TCRbeta CDR3 regions were amplified from genomic DNA using the immunoSEQ Assay, a bias-controlled multiplex PCR. In the source study's methods: The number of nucleated cells in each sample was estimated by amplification of reference gene primers within the assay. Sequence reads were collapsed and filtered to measure the absolute abundance of every unique TCRbeta CDR3 rearrangement. For each sample, productive Simpson clonality was calculated as the square root of Simpson's diversity index across productive rearrangements. TCRdb provides this immuneACCESS table in a form limited to in-frame rearrangements. Some clones are lacking; in checked studies, under half of them reflect an unresolved V gene, and why the rest are absent is not known. The V and J calls and the clone size are those of that table, but D and trimming were determined from the DNA. Here the sample has 200,000 to 250,000 clones; 90% occur a single time. Roughly 0.95% of the sample goes to the ten largest clones.

The V and J ends are trimmed by 4 bases and 0 bases, leaving 21 bases between them. The CDR3 starts with the cysteine, ends with the phenylalanine, and has 19 residues. The retained sequence is limited to the CDR3, 57 bases, with the frame set at the first base. The germline V gene (reference sequence) provides CDR1 SEHNR and CDR2 FQNEAQ. What was sequenced was PBMCs or T cells enriched from blood (not recorded which). This sequence was found in a man aged 45-65 years who had been exposed to COVID-19. The chain joins TRBV7-9 to TRBJ2-2, and TRBD1 may be the D gene, going by 5 matching bases. The bases read TGTGCCAGCAGCTCGTCAATATTAACTGACAGTCCGAACACCGGGGAGCTGTTTTTT. Translated, it reads CASSSSILTDSPNTGELFF.